This entry is about one TCR beta chain. Original methodology: From reference gene primer amplification, estimates of nucleated cell counts were derived. Data came from immunoSEQ multiplex PCR; TCRdb stores just in-frame clones and leaves some out. Clone size and V and J calls were adopted from that table, with D and trimming inferred from the DNA. The sample yields about 180,000 clones, about 83% seen once. This sample is drawn from a study of blood T cell repertoires in COVID-19. Study-wide context: The cDNA or gDNA used as material had been derived from T cells, B-cell-depleted T cells, or PBMCs.

The junction had 5 bases not matched to a gene; V was cut back by 2 bases and J by 5 bases. The CDR3 consists of 15 residues. In germline, CDR1 is SGHVS, CDR2 FNYEAQ. Cohort assignment relied on participant-reported clinical history. Cohort 3 recovered donors had two negative PCRs, clearance, or symptom resolution. Sequenced input: PBMCs or T cells enriched from blood (not recorded which). The receptor comes from a woman aged 25 to 39 who had recovered from COVID-19. The V call is TRBV7-6, the J call TRBJ2-7, with 11 bases matching TRBD2. CDR3 region: CASSLLAGGPHEQYF. Here the CDR3 DNA reads TGTGCCAGCAGCTTATTAGCGGGAGGGCCCCACGAGCAGTACTTC.